These 28 T cell receptor beta chains share one sample of origin, sequenced in a study of T-cell reconstitution after alpha-beta-depleted transplantation in children. Molecular barcoding with unique molecular identifiers was used for the TCRbeta library. Using its own MiXCR run on the PCR reads, TCRdb lists one record per CDR3 protein. The table shows about 610,000 distinct CDR3 sequences, with over 20% occurring only once. The sample here was PBMCs, taken before TCRalphabeta/CD19-depleted stem cell transplant. Source of these receptors: a boy in the first two years of life with Wiskott-Aldrich syndrome, due to receive a stem cell transplant.

The rearrangement joins TRBV20-1 to TRBJ2-5; TRBD2 matches at 10 bases. Looked up from germline, CDR1 is DFQATT and CDR2 is SNEGSKA (reference sequence). The CDR3 is 14 residues long. J was trimmed by 4 bases and V by 2 bases; bases with no gene match: 4. DNA of the CDR3: TGCAGTGCTAGATCTCTAGCGGGAGCAGAGACCCAGTACTTC. Its protein product is CSARSLAGAETQYF.

This clonotype was counted only a few times. This chain connects TRBV7-6 to TRBJ1-1; tentatively, D is TRBD1 (6 bases). This CDR3 is 14 amino acids long. The V end lost 5 bases, the J end lost 1 base, and 11 bases lay between the germline ends. Germline V gives CDR1 SGHVS, CDR2 FNYEAQ. CDR3 sequence reads: CASSPWGQNTEAFF. The CDR3 region has the DNA TGTGCCAGCAGCCCATGGGGACAGAACACTGAAGCTTTCTTT. The variable domain in full, with the rest retrieved from reference TRBV7-6 and TRBJ1-1, is GAGVSQSPRYKVTKRGQDVALRCDPISGHVSLYWYRQALGQGPEFLTYFNYEAQQDKSGLPNDRFSAERPEGSISTLTIQRTEQRDSAMYRCASSPWGQNTEAFFGQGTRLTVV.

The rearrangement uses TRBV11-2 and TRBJ2-5; 10 bases are shared with TRBD2. The CDR3 sequence is 15 residues long. Germline V gene lookup returns CDR1 SGHAT and CDR2 FQNNGV. V was clipped by 5 bases and J by 4 bases; unmatched bases: 7. The CDR3: CASSGSSGRLETQYF. DNA of the CDR3: TGTGCCAGCAGCGGCAGTAGCGGGAGGTTAGAGACCCAGTACTTC.

A few counts support this clonotype. The chain has TRBV24-1 and TRBJ2-1; 11 bases are shared with TRBD2. Germline trimming cut 5 bases from V and 4 bases from J; bases unmatched to any gene: 9. CDR1 is KGHDR and CDR2 is SFDVKD in the germline V gene. The CDR3 loop spans 17 amino acids. The CDR3 loop is CATSAPLAGGPYNEQFF. CDR3 in DNA: TGTGCCACCAGTGCTCCCTTAGCGGGAGGGCCTTACAATGAGCAGTTCTTC.

This chain joins TRBV18 and TRBJ2-5, with D hard to call. The CDR3 covers 14 residues. V lost 0 bases and J lost 5, with 10 bases in between. The germline CDR1 and CDR2 sequences are KGHSH and LQKENI. CDR3 in amino acids: CASSPPTELETQYF. CDR3 coding DNA: TGTGCCAGCTCACCACCGACGGAATTGGAGACCCAGTACTTC.

This chain joins TRBV12-3 or TRBV12-4 and TRBJ2-1, with 7 bases that match TRBD2. This CDR3 is 16 amino acids long. With 3 bases clipped from V and 4 bases from J, the junction kept 9 bases outside the gene matches. The CDR3, as DNA: TGTGCCAGCAGTTTCTCCGGCGGGAGCGGTTACAATGAGCAGTTCTTC. This encodes CASSFSGGSGYNEQFF.

The sample holds a few counts of this clonotype. The J gene is TRBJ2-2, the V gene TRBV5-1; TRBD1 matches at 8 bases. The V gene end was trimmed by 4 bases and the J gene end by 1 base; junction bases not matched to a gene: 3. The CDR3 consists of 15 residues. Germline CDR1 SGHRS, CDR2 YFSETQ. CDR3 in DNA: TGCGCCAGCAGCGGAGGGACAGGGAACACCGGGGAGCTGTTTTTT. It encodes CASSGGTGNTGELFF. The full variable domain, rest sourced from reference TRBV5-1 and TRBJ2-2, is KAGVTQTPRYLIKTRGQQVTLSCSPISGHRSVSWYQQTPGQGLQFLFEYFSETQRNKGNFPGRFSGRQFSNSRSEMNVSTLELGDSALYLCASSGGTGNTGELFFGEGSRLTVL.

This clonotype showed up just a few times. The chain uses TRBV29-1 and TRBJ1-2; 11 nucleotides agree with TRBD1. V gave up 6 bases and J gave up 0 bases; unmatched junction bases: 6. The germline V gene encodes CDR1 SQVTM and CDR2 ANQGSEA. CDR3 length equals 15 residues. The CDR3 nucleotides read TGCAGCGTAAAGGACAGGGGGCAAGCTAACTATGGCTACACCTTC. This gives the protein CSVKDRGQANYGYTF.

V gene TRBV9 combines with J gene TRBJ2-3, with D possibly being TRBD1 or TRBD2 (6 bases each). Germline V lookup: CDR1 SGDLS, CDR2 YYNGEE. V lost 0 bases, J lost 5 bases, and 13 bases lay in between. CDR3 length: 15 residues. CDR3 amino acids: CASSVAGALQDTQYF. The CDR3 nucleotides are TGTGCCAGCAGCGTAGCGGGGGCGCTTCAAGATACGCAGTATTTT.

The chain uses TRBV12-3 or TRBV12-4 and TRBJ1-3; D is unclear. V was clipped by 3 bases and J by 0 bases, with 6 bases between them. The length of the CDR3 is 14 residues. CDR3 DNA sequence: TGTGCCAGCAGTTTGGACGGCTCTGGAAACACCATATATTTT. Translating it yields CASSLDGSGNTIYF.

CDR3 sequence (DNA): TGTGCCAGCAGCATATTTAACACCGGGGAGCTGTTTTTT. This gives the protein CASSIFNTGELFF. The chain has TRBV5-5 and TRBJ2-2, with D uncertain. CDR3 length equals 13 residues. The V gene's germline CDR1 is SGHKS and CDR2 YYEKEE (reference sequence). V dropped 4 bases and J dropped 2 bases, with 6 bases sitting between them.

This clonotype appeared a few times. This chain links TRBV5-1 with TRBJ2-2, with D unresolved. Per the germline V gene, CDR1 is SGHRS and CDR2 is YFSETQ. The CDR3 extends over 14 amino acids. Trimming removed 4 bases from V and 2 bases from J, with 9 bases in between. The CDR3 here is CASSQGVNTGELFF. As DNA, the CDR3 is TGCGCCAGCAGCCAAGGAGTAAACACCGGGGAGCTGTTTTTT. The full variable domain, rest sourced from reference TRBV5-1 and TRBJ2-2, is KAGVTQTPRYLIKTRGQQVTLSCSPISGHRSVSWYQQTPGQGLQFLFEYFSETQRNKGNFPGRFSGRQFSNSRSEMNVSTLELGDSALYLCASSQGVNTGELFFGEGSRLTVL.

The chain couples TRBV9 to TRBJ2-1; 8 bases are a match to TRBD2. V shed 0 bases and J 4 bases; nucleotides not matched to a gene: 6. Germline loops: CDR1 SGDLS, CDR2 YYNGEE. The CDR3 spans 16 residues. As DNA, the CDR3 is TGTGCCAGCAGCGTAGGTGCTAGCGGGCCATACAATGAGCAGTTCTTC. Translating it yields CASSVGASGPYNEQFF. The variable domain in full, completed from reference TRBV9 and TRBJ2-1, reads DSGVTQTPKHLITATGQRVTLRCSPRSGDLSVYWYQQSLDQGLQFLIQYYNGEERAKGNILERFSAQQFPDLHSELNLSSLELGDSALYFCASSVGASGPYNEQFFGPGTRLTVL.

This chain joins TRBV29-1 and TRBJ2-1, with TRBD2 matching 13 bases. Germline V gene data show CDR1 as SQVTM and CDR2 as ANQGSEA. The CDR3 extends over 16 amino acids. V gave up 6 bases and J gave up 2 bases; unmatched junction bases: 7. The chain's CDR3 is CSVTRTSGRAYNEQFF. CDR3 DNA: TGCAGCGTGACCAGGACTAGCGGGAGAGCCTACAATGAGCAGTTCTTC.

This clonotype has a handful of counts. This chain links TRBV5-1 with TRBJ2-2, with a weak D call TRBD2 (5 bases). Trimming pared 5 bases from V and 6 bases from J, leaving 11 bases between. Per germline, CDR1 SGHRS and CDR2 YFSETQ. The CDR3 covers 13 residues. The CDR3 nucleotides read TGCGCCAGCAGACCAGCGGAGTCCGGGGAGCTGTTTTTT. Its translation: CASRPAESGELFF. The full variable domain, its missing parts supplied by reference TRBV5-1 and TRBJ2-2, is KAGVTQTPRYLIKTRGQQVTLSCSPISGHRSVSWYQQTPGQGLQFLFEYFSETQRNKGNFPGRFSGRQFSNSRSEMNVSTLELGDSALYLCASRPAESGELFFGEGSRLTVL.

This clonotype was recorded a few times. The CDR3 reads CASSLATLALIAETQYF. The CDR3 bases are TGCGCCAGCAGCTTGGCAACCCTAGCATTAATTGCGGAGACCCAGTACTTC. The J gene is TRBJ2-5, the V gene TRBV5-1; the D gene is possibly TRBD2 (5 bases). This CDR3 has 17 amino acids. Germline lookup yields CDR1 SGHRS and CDR2 YFSETQ. Trimming pared 0 bases from V and 5 bases from J, leaving 20 bases between.

This chain links TRBV18 with TRBJ2-5, with 7 positions matching TRBD2. The CDR3 extends over 14 amino acids. Germline loops: CDR1 KGHSH, CDR2 LQKENI. Unmatched junction bases numbered 4, after V lost 4 bases and J lost 2 bases. CDR3 bases: TGTGCCAGCTCACTGGTGCGGGAGCAAGAGACCCAGTACTTC. This sequence encodes CASSLVREQETQYF. The complete variable domain, with remaining parts taken from reference TRBV18 and TRBJ2-5, reads NAGVMQNPRHLVRRRGQEARLRCSPMKGHSHVYWYRQLPEEGLKFMVYLQKENIIDESGMPKERFSAEFPKEGPSILRIQQVVRGDSAAYFCASSLVREQETQYFGPGTRLLVL.

This clonotype showed up many times. J is TRBJ2-1 and V is TRBV20-1; D gene ambiguous. The V gene lost 3 bases and the J gene lost 9 bases, with 9 bases spanning the gap. CDR3 size: 11 residues. Germline assignment: CDR1 DFQATT and CDR2 SNEGSKA (reference sequence). CDR3 DNA sequence: TGCAGTGCTAGGGGTTTGTCTGAGCAGTTCTTC. Translating it yields CSARGLSEQFF.

This clonotype was detected a few times. The V call is TRBV5-1, the J call TRBJ2-6, with TRBD1 matching over 8 bases. With V trimmed by 0 bases and J by 0 bases, 8 bases remained unmatched. From germline, CDR1 is SGHRS and CDR2 YFSETQ. This CDR3 is built from 19 residues. The CDR3 protein is CASSLEDRGSSSGANVLTF. DNA of the CDR3: TGCGCCAGCAGCTTGGAAGACAGGGGCAGTTCCTCTGGGGCCAACGTCCTGACTTTC.

This clonotype was recorded a few times. CDR3 bases: TGTGCCAGCAGCTGGACAAACACAGATACGCAGTATTTT. This translates into CASSWTNTDTQYF. The chain carries TRBV12-3 or TRBV12-4 and TRBJ2-3; possibly TRBD1 for D (5 bases). CDR3 length equals 13 residues. V was pared by 6 bases and J by 2 bases, with 9 bases between.

The V and J genes are TRBV20-1 and TRBJ2-7; weak D call: TRBD2 (5 bases). The CDR3 extends over 13 amino acids. V dropped 3 bases and J dropped 2 bases, with 11 bases sitting between them. Germline values: CDR1 DFQATT, CDR2 SNEGSKA (reference sequence). The CDR3 DNA reads TGCAGTGCTAGTTTGGCGGGTACCTACGAGCAGTACTTC. Translating gives CSASLAGTYEQYF.

This clonotype was detected a few times. V and J are TRBV20-1 and TRBJ2-7, with TRBD2 matching 11 bases. Germline-derived CDR1 and CDR2 are DFQATT and SNEGSKA (reference sequence). V dropped 3 bases and J dropped 6; count of bases not matched to a gene: 4. The CDR3 is made up of 13 amino acids. The CDR3 loop reads CSASTSGRIEQYF. CDR3 sequence (DNA): TGCAGTGCTAGCACTAGCGGGAGAATCGAGCAGTACTTC.

In its sample, this clonotype was seen a few times. A junction end diverges from the germline sequence, so it may reflect a read error. CDR3 sequence reads: CASSDRGGADTQYF. The CDR3 region has the DNA TGTGCTAGCAGTGACAGAGGCGGCGCAGATACGCAGTATTTT. The chain has TRBV2 and TRBJ2-3; a weak D match, TRBD1 (5 bases). The CDR3 spans 14 residues. Germline V gives CDR1 SNHLY, CDR2 FYNNEI. Variable domain in full (rest from reference TRBV2 and TRBJ2-3): EPEVTQTPSHQVTQMGQEVILRCVPISNHLYFYWYRQILGQKVEFLVSFYNNEISEKSEIFDDQFSVERPDGSNFTLKIRSTKLEDSAMYFCASSDRGGADTQYFGPGTRLTVL.

This clonotype was counted a few times. The CDR3 here is CASSLVPPGRLAKNIQYF. Here the CDR3 DNA reads TGTGCCAGCAGCTTAGTCCCGCCGGGACGCTTAGCCAAAAACATTCAGTACTTC. The J gene is TRBJ2-4, the V gene TRBV11-1; D may match TRBD1 or TRBD2 (5 bases each). Trimming pared 1 base from V and 0 bases from J, leaving 16 bases between. The CDR3 sequence is 18 residues long. Germline V gene sequence: CDR1 SGHAT, CDR2 FQDESV (reference sequence).

The chain recombines TRBV20-1 with TRBJ2-7; 8 bases are a match to TRBD1. Germline V lookup: CDR1 DFQATT, CDR2 SNEGSKA (reference sequence). The CDR3 is made up of 13 amino acids. V shed 6 bases, J shed 5 bases, and the junction held 9 bases outside the gene matches. This CDR3 is CSALDRESDEQYF. The CDR3 DNA reads as TGCAGTGCCCTGGACAGGGAATCGGACGAGCAGTACTTC.

This clonotype has a handful of counts. The chain employs TRBV2 and TRBJ1-6; no firm D call. This CDR3 spans 12 amino acids. Trimming stripped 5 bases from V and 11 bases from J, with 10 bases between. CDR1 SNHLY and CDR2 FYNNEI come from the germline V gene. The chain's CDR3 is CASSLRVAPLHF. The CDR3 coding sequence is TGTGCCAGCAGTTTAAGGGTTGCACCCCTCCACTTT.

V usage is TRBV7-2 and J usage is TRBJ1-2; 9 bases fit TRBD1. V was pared by 4 bases and J by 4 bases, with 4 bases of the junction left unmatched. This CDR3 has 14 amino acids. The germline CDR1 and CDR2 sequences are SGHTA and FQGNSA. CDR3 DNA sequence: TGTGCCAGCAGCTGGGGACAGGGCAGCTATGGCTACACCTTC. Protein: CASSWGQGSYGYTF.

The J gene is TRBJ2-1, the V gene TRBV27; D is perhaps TRBD1 (6 bases). Germline V gene lookup returns CDR1 MNHEY and CDR2 SMNVEV (reference sequence). V lost 8 bases and J lost 4, with 21 bases in between. CDR3 length equals 16 residues. CDR3 nucleotide sequence: TGTGCCAGCGGCTCACAAAAAGGGACACAGTACAATGAGCAGTTCTTC. This encodes CASGSQKGTQYNEQFF.